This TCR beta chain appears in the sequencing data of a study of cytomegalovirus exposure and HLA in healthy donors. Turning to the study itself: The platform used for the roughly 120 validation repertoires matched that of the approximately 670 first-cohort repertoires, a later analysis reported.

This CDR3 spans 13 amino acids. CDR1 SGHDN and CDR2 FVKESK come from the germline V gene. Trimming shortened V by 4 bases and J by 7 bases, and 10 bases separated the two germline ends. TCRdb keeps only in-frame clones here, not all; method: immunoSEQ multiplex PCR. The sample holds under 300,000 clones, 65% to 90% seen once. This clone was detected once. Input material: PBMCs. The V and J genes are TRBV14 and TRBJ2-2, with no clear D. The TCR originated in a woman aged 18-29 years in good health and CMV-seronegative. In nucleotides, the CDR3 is TGTGCCAGCAGCCCCCGCCTAGACGGGGAGCTGTTTTTT. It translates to CASSPRLDGELFF.